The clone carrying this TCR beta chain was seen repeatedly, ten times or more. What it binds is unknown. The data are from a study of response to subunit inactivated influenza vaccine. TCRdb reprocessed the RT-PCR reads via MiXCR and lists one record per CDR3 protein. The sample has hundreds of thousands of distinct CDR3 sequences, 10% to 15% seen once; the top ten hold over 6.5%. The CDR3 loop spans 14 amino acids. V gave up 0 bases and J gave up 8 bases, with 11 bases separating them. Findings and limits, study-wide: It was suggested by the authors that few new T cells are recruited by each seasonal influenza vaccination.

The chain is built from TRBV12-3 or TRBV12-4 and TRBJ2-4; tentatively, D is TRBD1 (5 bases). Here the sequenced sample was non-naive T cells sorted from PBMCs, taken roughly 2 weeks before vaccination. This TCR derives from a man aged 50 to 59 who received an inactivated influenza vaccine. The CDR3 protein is CASSLARTRDIQYF. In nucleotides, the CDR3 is TGTGCCAGCAGTTTAGCGAGGACCAGGGACATTCAGTACTTC.